Listed below are T cell receptor beta chains from one sample, sequenced in a study of cytomegalovirus exposure and HLA in healthy donors. Here immunoSEQ multiplex PCR was the method, and the copy in TCRdb shows in-frame clones only, minus some. The data hold over 150,000 clones, with roughly 75% observed a single time. The specimen was PBMCs. The receptors derive from a woman between 45 and 65 years old in good health and CMV-seropositive. Both conserved end residues are part of each CDR3. D genes are given only for firm matches. Some rows have no size entry. The others give once, few or many, or a class for an expanded clone.

J,V,D,size,DNA,CDR3
TRBJ2-7,TRBV27,-,-,TGTGCCAGCAGCCAATTTAGCGGATCTCCCTACGAGCAGTACTTC,CASSQFSGSPYEQYF
TRBJ1-6,TRBV5-5,TRBD1,-,TGTGCCAGCAGCTTGTTGACAGGGCTGGGGAATTCACCCCTCCACTTT,CASSLLTGLGNSPLHF
TRBJ2-7,TRBV4-2,-,-,TGTGCCAGCAGCCAAGAAGTTCATGACCCAGGCGAGCAGTACTTC,CASSQEVHDPGEQYF
TRBJ2-1,TRBV18,TRBD2,-,TGTGCCAGCTCACCCTCTAGCGGGAGGCGACCTGAGCAGTTCTTC,CASSPSSGRRPEQFF
TRBJ2-7,TRBV15,TRBD1,-,TGTGCCACCAGCAGAGCGGGACAGGGGGCGACTTACGAGCAGTACTTC,CATSRAGQGATYEQYF
TRBJ1-5,TRBV6-5,TRBD1,-,TGTGCCAGCAGCAGAGACAGGGGGAATCAGCCCCAGCATTTT,CASSRDRGNQPQHF
TRBJ1-5,TRBV30,-,-,TGTGCCTGGAGTGTCCCCGCGGGGGGCAATCAGCCCCAGCATTTT,CAWSVPAGGNQPQHF
TRBJ1-5,TRBV7-2,TRBD1,once,TGTGCCAGCAGCGGCCAGGGGGTTCAGCCCCAGCATTTT,CASSGQGVQPQHF
TRBJ2-5,TRBV6-1,TRBD1,-,TGTGCCAGCAGTAAGGCAGGGGGAGAGACCCAGTACTTC,CASSKAGGETQYF
TRBJ1-3,TRBV7-9,-,-,TGTGCCAGCAGCTCCCTCATCGGGGTGGCTGGAAACACCATATATTTT,CASSSLIGVAGNTIYF
TRBJ2-3,TRBV21-1,-,-,TGTGCCAGCAGCCATCGGGCAGGGCTAACCACAGATACGCAGTATTTT,CASSHRAGLTTDTQYF
TRBJ2-5,TRBV28,-,-,TGTGCCAGCAGTTATCAGCGGTGGGAGACCCAGTACTTC,CASSYQRWETQYF
TRBJ2-7,TRBV18,TRBD1,-,TGTGCCAGCTCAGCCCGGGACAGGGTCTACGAGCAGTACTTC,CASSARDRVYEQYF
TRBJ2-7,TRBV29-1,-,-,TGCAGCGTTGCTCGGACATTCGGCGAGCAGTACTTC,CSVARTFGEQYF
TRBJ1-4,TRBV5-4,-,-,TGTGCCAGCAGGAACATGGACAGCCCTAATGAAAAACTGTTTTTT,CASRNMDSPNEKLFF
TRBJ2-5,TRBV5-1,TRBD1,-,TGCGCCAGCAGCTTGGTCGGGCAGGGGGGACAGGGTGGTCAAGAGACCCAGTACTTC,CASSLVGQGGQGGQETQYF
TRBJ2-7,TRBV7-2,-,-,TGTGCCAGCAGCTCACGGGAGTCCTACGAGCAGTACTTC,CASSSRESYEQYF
TRBJ2-2,TRBV7-2,TRBD1,-,TGTGCCAGCAGCTTAGGGGGACAGAAGAACACCGGGGAGCTGTTTTTT,CASSLGGQKNTGELFF
TRBJ2-1,TRBV27,TRBD2,-,TGTGCCAGCACCCGTCCGGGACTAGCGGGGGGGTTCGGTCTCAATGAGCAGTTCTTC,CASTRPGLAGGFGLNEQFF
TRBJ1-4,TRBV6-5,-,once,TGTGCCAGCAGTTACTCATCAGGGATAGGTGAAAAACTGTTTTTT,CASSYSSGIGEKLFF
TRBJ1-2,TRBV19,TRBD1,-,TGTGCCAGTAGTATAAGGGACAGGGGGAACTATGGCTACACCTTC,CASSIRDRGNYGYTF
TRBJ1-5,TRBV28,-,-,TGTGCCAGCAGTTTAACGGGTTGGGCCCAGCATTTT,CASSLTGWAQHF
TRBJ2-6,TRBV6-1,-,-,TGTGCCAGCAGTGACAGTCCCTCTGGGGCCAACGTCCTGACTTTC,CASSDSPSGANVLTF
TRBJ2-7,TRBV6-1,TRBD1,-,TGTGCCAGCAGTCGGGGGGGGACAGGGGTCAACGAGCAGTACTTC,CASSRGGTGVNEQYF
TRBJ2-7,TRBV7-2,TRBD1,-,TGTGCCAGCAGCCTCACAGGGGGGAGTCTCTACGAGCAGTACTTC,CASSLTGGSLYEQYF
TRBJ1-2,TRBV10-2,-,-,TGCGCCAGCAGTGCGAGCGAAGTGGCAGCGCATGGCTACACCTTC,CASSASEVAAHGYTF
TRBJ2-5,TRBV7-2,-,few,TGTGCCAGCAACCAAGAGGTGTGGGAGACCCAGTACTTC,CASNQEVWETQYF
TRBJ2-7,TRBV7-9,-,-,TGTGCCAGCAGCCGACAGGTATCCTACGAGCAGTACTTC,CASSRQVSYEQYF
TRBJ2-7,TRBV9,-,-,TGTGCCAGCAGCCCAGCGGAGCGGAGCTCCTACGAGCAGTACTTC,CASSPAERSSYEQYF
TRBJ2-3,TRBV14,-,-,TGTGCCAGCAGCCGCCCCGGGGGCACAGATACGCAGTATTTT,CASSRPGGTDTQYF
TRBJ1-1,TRBV9,TRBD1,few,TGTGCCAGCAGTAGGGGGCAAGGCACGGCTTTCTTT,CASSRGQGTAFF
TRBJ2-3,TRBV2,TRBD1,-,TGTGCCAGCAGGGACAGGGACAATACGCAGTATTTT,CASRDRDNTQYF
TRBJ2-3,TRBV9,-,-,TGTGCCAGCAGCGTCTCACTCACAGATACGCAGTATTTT,CASSVSLTDTQYF
TRBJ2-3,TRBV25-1,-,-,TGTGCCAGCAGTCGGAGTGAGGGTTACACGACAGATACGCAGTATTTT,CASSRSEGYTTDTQYF
TRBJ2-2,TRBV25-1,TRBD1,-,TGTGCCAGCAGTAGGGACAGCTTAGGAACCGGGGAGCTGTTTTTT,CASSRDSLGTGELFF
TRBJ1-2,TRBV28,TRBD1,-,TGTGCCAGCATTGAAACCGGGACAGGGGGCGTCTATGGCTACACCTTC,CASIETGTGGVYGYTF
TRBJ2-3,TRBV5-1,TRBD1,-,TGCGCCAGCAGCTCGAGGACAGGGGGCACAGATACGCAGTATTTT,CASSSRTGGTDTQYF
TRBJ1-3,TRBV5-4,TRBD1,once,TGTGCCTCCCAGGGGGCGCGGGGAAACACCATATATTTT,CASQGARGNTIYF
TRBJ2-5,TRBV11-2,TRBD1,few,TGTGCCAGCAGCTACACAGGGGAAGAGACCCAGTACTTC,CASSYTGEETQYF
TRBJ2-7,TRBV19,-,-,TGTGCCAGGGGATGCCGGGACAATTTTTACCAGTACTTC,CARGCRDNFYQYF
TRBJ1-5,TRBV4-2,TRBD1,-,TGTGCCAGCAGCCAAGATCGAAGGGCAGGGGGAGATCAGCCCCAGCATTTT,CASSQDRRAGGDQPQHF
TRBJ2-7,TRBV27,TRBD2,-,TGTGCCAGCAGTTCTAGCGGGAGTAACTACGAGCAGTACTTC,CASSSSGSNYEQYF
TRBJ2-5,TRBV11-2,TRBD2,-,TGTGCCAGCAGCATTAGCGGGGGGGCCATGGAGACCCAGTACTTC,CASSISGGAMETQYF
TRBJ1-2,TRBV27,TRBD1,-,TGTGCCAGCAGGGGACAGCGGATGGGCGGCTACACCTTC,CASRGQRMGGYTF
TRBJ1-2,TRBV7-9,-,-,TGTTCCAGCAGCGTCCCCTATGGTGGCTACACCTTC,CSSSVPYGGYTF
TRBJ2-7,TRBV29-1,TRBD1,-,TGCAGCGTTGAAGATCTTGACAGGGGCAACGAGCAGTACTTC,CSVEDLDRGNEQYF
TRBJ2-6,TRBV5-4,-,-,TGTGCCAGCAGATCTCAGGGGAATGGGGCCAACGTCCTGACTTTC,CASRSQGNGANVLTF
TRBJ2-3,TRBV29-1,-,-,TGCAGCGTCAGGAGGGCCCCCACAGATACGCAGTATTTT,CSVRRAPTDTQYF
TRBJ2-7,TRBV9,-,-,TGTGCCAGCAGCCCCCGGGACTCATCCTACGAGCAGTACTTC,CASSPRDSSYEQYF
TRBJ1-1,TRBV5-1,-,-,TGCGCCAGCAGTCATCCAGGGGTCACTGAAGCTTTCTTT,CASSHPGVTEAFF
TRBJ1-1,TRBV30,-,-,TGTGCCTGGAGTCGCGGCACTGAAGCTTTCTTT,CAWSRGTEAFF
TRBJ2-1,TRBV7-9,TRBD2,few,TGTGCCAGCTCCCCCCGGAGCGGGATTGGTAATGAGCAGTTCTTC,CASSPRSGIGNEQFF
TRBJ1-3,TRBV4-1,-,once,TGCGCCAGCAGCCAAGAAAGGGGCGGAGACACCATATATTTT,CASSQERGGDTIYF
TRBJ2-2,TRBV30,TRBD1,-,TGTGCCTGGAGTCCCGGACAGGGGAGCACCGGGGAGCTGTTTTTT,CAWSPGQGSTGELFF
TRBJ2-3,TRBV7-8,-,-,TGTGCCAGCAGCCCCTGGGGCAGTAGCACAGATACGCAGTATTTT,CASSPWGSSTDTQYF
TRBJ1-1,TRBV7-3,-,few,TGTGCCAGCAGCTTACGGGGAGGCGGCACTGAAGCTTTCTTT,CASSLRGGGTEAFF
TRBJ1-2,TRBV7-2,-,-,TGTGCCAGCAGCTTAGCCCCGCGGGCATCTAACTATGGCTACACCTTC,CASSLAPRASNYGYTF